A single sample gave rise to the 29 T cell receptor beta chains below, sequenced in a study of blood T cell repertoires in COVID-19. Generated by immunoSEQ multiplex PCR, the TCRdb table keeps only in-frame clones and is missing some. The sample lists under 350,000 clones, about 89% seen once, with 2.6% in the top ten. Specimen: PBMCs or T cells enriched from blood (not recorded which). The receptors here all came from a woman younger than 35 who had recovered from COVID-19.

The V call is TRBV10-3, the J call TRBJ1-5, with D unclear. Trimming stripped 3 bases from V and 0 bases from J, with 6 bases between. CDR1 and CDR2 from the germline V gene are ENHRY and SYGVKD. This CDR3 has 14 amino acids. The CDR3: CAISDGYSNQPQHF. For the CDR3, the DNA is TGTGCCATCAGTGACGGGTATAGCAATCAGCCCCAGCATTTT.

This clone was seen more than once but under ten times. The chain has TRBV5-1 and TRBJ2-7; 9 positions agree with TRBD1. The J segment lost 2 bases and the V segment lost 7 bases, leaving 13 bases of the junction unmatched. Looked up from germline, CDR1 is SGHRS and CDR2 is YFSETQ. The CDR3 sequence is 16 residues long. The chain's CDR3 is CASASATGGFTYEQYF. CDR3 sequence (DNA): TGCGCCAGCGCGAGTGCAACAGGGGGCTTTACCTACGAGCAGTACTTC.

The chain combines TRBV2 with TRBJ2-7; the match to TRBD1 covers 8 bases. V trimming: 4 bases; J trimming: 3 bases; junction bases outside the gene matches: 5. This CDR3 contains 14 residues. Looked up from germline, CDR1 is SNHLY and CDR2 is FYNNEI. The CDR3 nucleotides are TGTGCCAGCAGTGGCCTAACAGGGGGCTACGAGCAGTACTTC. Its translation is CASSGLTGGYEQYF.

The chain uses TRBV5-4 and TRBJ2-1; 11 nucleotides align to TRBD2. Germline trimming cut 4 bases from V and 4 bases from J; bases unmatched to any gene: 4. The length of the CDR3 is 15 residues. Germline CDR1 SGHNT, CDR2 YYREEE (reference sequence). CDR3 DNA sequence: TGTGCCAGCAGCCTGGGGACTAGCGGATACAATGAGCAGTTCTTC. It yields the protein CASSLGTSGYNEQFF.

The CDR3 coding sequence is TGCAGCGTTGAAGATACAGGCCCCTATGGCTACACCTTC. Protein sequence: CSVEDTGPYGYTF. The chain carries TRBV29-1 and TRBJ1-2; weak D call: TRBD1 (5 bases). The ends were cut back, 0 bases at V and 4 bases at J, with 9 bases in the middle. CDR1 SQVTM and CDR2 ANQGSEA come from the germline V gene. The CDR3 totals 13 residues.

The rearrangement uses TRBV7-2 and TRBJ1-2; 7 bases are shared with TRBD1. The CDR3 spans 15 residues. CDR1 and CDR2 (germline): SGHTA, FQGNSA. J gave up 2 bases and V 5 bases, and 8 bases lay outside the gene matches. The DNA of the CDR3 is TGTGCCAGCAGCCTCACCGGGACAGCCAACTATGGCTACACCTTC. It encodes CASSLTGTANYGYTF.

The chain carries TRBV30 and TRBJ1-2, with D possibly matching TRBD1 (6 bases). The CDR3 is 13 amino acids. V shed 0 bases and J shed 8 bases, with 13 bases lying between them. Germline CDR1 GTSNPN, CDR2 SVGIG (reference sequence). CDR3 in DNA: TGTGCCTGGAGTGTGCCAGGGGTAGCGGGCTACACCTTC. Its translation is CAWSVPGVAGYTF. The entire variable domain, with the rest obtained from reference TRBV30 and TRBJ1-2, is as follows: SQTIHQWPATLVQPVGSPLSLECTVEGTSNPNLYWYRQAAGRGLQLLFYSVGIGQISSEVPQNLSASRPQDRQFILSSKKLLLSDSGFYLCAWSVPGVAGYTFGSGTRLTVV.

This sequence joins TRBV5-4 and TRBJ2-7; the D gene is possibly TRBD2 (6 bases). The germline gives CDR1 SGHNT, CDR2 YYREEE (reference sequence). The CDR3 has 13 residues. Trimming left V 0 bases short and J 5 bases short, with 9 bases between. CDR3 sequence (DNA): TGTGCCAGCAGCTTGGACCCGGGGGACGAGCAGTACTTC. This sequence encodes CASSLDPGDEQYF. Variable domain in full (rest from reference TRBV5-4 and TRBJ2-7): ETGVTQSPTHLIKTRGQQVTLRCSSQSGHNTVSWYQQALGQGPQFIFQYYREEENGRGNFPPRFSGLQFPNYSSELNVNALELDDSALYLCASSLDPGDEQYFGPGTRLTVT.

V is TRBV13 and J is TRBJ1-6, with 8 positions matching TRBD1. Unmatched junction bases numbered 3, after V lost 2 bases and J lost 3 bases. The CDR3 consists of 16 residues. CDR1 PRHDT and CDR2 FYEKMQ come from the germline V gene (reference sequence). CDR3 bases: TGTGCCAGCAGCTTACAGGGGGCGGACTATAATTCACCCCTCCACTTT. Translation: CASSLQGADYNSPLHF.

The V and J genes are TRBV5-6 and TRBJ2-1; TRBD2 matches at 7 bases. Trimming at V came to 4 bases and at J to 7 bases, leaving 11 bases not matched to a gene. The germline V gene has CDR1 SGHDT and CDR2 YYEEEE. The CDR3 spans 15 residues. Here the CDR3 DNA reads TGTGCCAGCAGCCGACGGCTAGCGGCCCATAATGAGCAGTTCTTC. Encoded protein: CASSRRLAAHNEQFF.

This chain connects TRBV5-1 to TRBJ2-2; TRBD2 matches 11 bases. The V segment lost 3 bases and the J segment 4 bases; nucleotides outside the gene matches: 5. CDR3 length: 16 residues. Germline V gene data show CDR1 as SGHRS and CDR2 as YFSETQ. The CDR3 reads CASSSTSGSSTGELFF. Written as DNA, the CDR3 is TGCGCCAGCAGCTCAACTAGCGGGAGCAGCACCGGGGAGCTGTTTTTT. Full variable domain (outside the CDR3, taken from reference TRBV5-1 and TRBJ2-2): KAGVTQTPRYLIKTRGQQVTLSCSPISGHRSVSWYQQTPGQGLQFLFEYFSETQRNKGNFPGRFSGRQFSNSRSEMNVSTLELGDSALYLCASSSTSGSSTGELFFGEGSRLTVL.

The chain uses TRBV14 and TRBJ2-7; 7 positions agree with TRBD2. V shed 0 bases, J shed 10 bases, and the junction held 15 bases outside the gene matches. The CDR3 is 16 residues long. CDR1 is SGHDN and CDR2 is FVKESK in the germline V gene. In nucleotides, the CDR3 is TGTGCCAGCAGCCAAGAGGGAGCGGGGCTAGGGTGGCGACAGTACTTC. It is translated as CASSQEGAGLGWRQYF.

This chain joins TRBV7-2 and TRBJ1-3; D is perhaps TRBD1 (5 bases). The CDR3 length is 17 residues. Germline V gives CDR1 SGHTA, CDR2 FQGNSA. V was pared by 5 bases and J by 2 bases, with 19 bases between. The CDR3: CASSINPGGDAGNTIYF. The CDR3 DNA reads as TGTGCCAGCAGCATAAACCCGGGGGGGGACGCTGGAAACACCATATATTTT. Full variable domain (rest looked up from reference TRBV7-2 and TRBJ1-3): GAGVSQSPSNKVTEKGKDVELRCDPISGHTALYWYRQSLGQGLEFLIYFQGNSAPDKSGLPSDRFSAERTGGSVSTLTIQRTQQEDSAVYLCASSINPGGDAGNTIYFGEGSWLTVV.

The chain uses TRBV28 and TRBJ2-1; 8 bases line up with TRBD2. Losses at the gene ends were 6 bases for V and 3 bases for J; bases not matched to a gene: 4. The CDR3 has 14 amino acids. CDR1 MDHEN and CDR2 SYDVKM come from the germline V gene. CDR3 region: CASRERGNYNEQFF. The CDR3 coding sequence is TGTGCCAGCAGGGAGCGGGGGAACTACAATGAGCAGTTCTTC.

The rearrangement joins TRBV3-1 (or the pseudogene TRBV3-2) to TRBJ2-2; unclear D gene. Trimming shortened V by 5 bases and J by 1 base, and 17 bases separated the two germline ends. CDR1 and CDR2 from the germline V gene are LGHDT and YNNKEL (reference sequence). The CDR3 has 17 residues. This chain's CDR3 is CASSTHWSVRNTGELFF. For the CDR3, the DNA is TGTGCCAGCAGCACCCACTGGAGCGTCAGGAACACCGGGGAGCTGTTTTTT.

V usage is TRBV30 and J usage is TRBJ1-5; 7 nucleotides line up with TRBD1. Germline assignment: CDR1 GTSNPN and CDR2 SVGIG (reference sequence). V dropped 5 bases and J dropped 6; count of bases not matched to a gene: 4. This CDR3 comprises 12 residues. CDR3 sequence reads: CAWARQGQPQHF. The DNA for the CDR3 is TGTGCCTGGGCCAGACAGGGTCAGCCCCAGCATTTT.

This chain connects TRBV9 to TRBJ2-2; the match to TRBD1 covers 7 bases. Per germline, CDR1 SGDLS and CDR2 YYNGEE. The CDR3 loop spans 18 amino acids. The ends lost 3 bases at V and 4 bases at J; junction bases unmatched: 15. The CDR3 sequence is CASSAPRRGGVGTGELFF. DNA for the CDR3: TGTGCCAGCAGCGCGCCCCGGAGAGGGGGCGTTGGCACCGGGGAGCTGTTTTTT. Supplemented by reference TRBV9 and TRBJ2-2, the full variable domain reads DSGVTQTPKHLITATGQRVTLRCSPRSGDLSVYWYQQSLDQGLQFLIQYYNGEERAKGNILERFSAQQFPDLHSELNLSSLELGDSALYFCASSAPRRGGVGTGELFFGEGSRLTVL.

There are a few counts of this clone. The CDR3 protein is CASSPKPGQVGSPLHF. CDR3 DNA sequence: TGTGCCAGCAGCCCTAAACCGGGACAGGTGGGATCACCCCTCCACTTT. The chain couples TRBV7-6 to TRBJ1-6; TRBD1 agrees at 8 bases. This CDR3 has 16 amino acids. V lost 5 bases, J lost 10 bases, and 13 bases stayed unmatched. The germline gives CDR1 SGHVS, CDR2 FNYEAQ.

The V and J genes are TRBV30 and TRBJ1-6, with D uncertain. Germline CDR1 reads GTSNPN; CDR2 reads SVGIG (reference sequence). The CDR3 contains 14 residues. The ends were cut back, 4 bases at V and 2 bases at J, with 9 bases in the middle. DNA of the CDR3: TGTGCCTGGACGACCGACACCTATAATTCACCCCTCCACTTT. Protein: CAWTTDTYNSPLHF.

The chain joins TRBV3-1 (or the pseudogene TRBV3-2) to TRBJ2-1; 9 bases are a match to TRBD2. Germline CDR1 and CDR2: LGHDT and YNNKEL (reference sequence). Unmatched junction bases numbered 6, after V lost 11 bases and J lost 1 base. This CDR3 spans 14 amino acids. The CDR3 DNA follows: TGTGCCGTCGACCTAGCGGGGTCCTACAATGAGCAGTTCTTC. Residues: CAVDLAGSYNEQFF.

CDR3 residues: CASSHGTGADGYTF. CDR3 sequence (DNA): TGTGCCAGCAGCCACGGGACAGGGGCCGATGGCTACACCTTC. The J gene is TRBJ1-2, the V gene TRBV11-1, with TRBD1 matching 10 bases. The germline gives CDR1 SGHAT, CDR2 FQDESV (reference sequence). This CDR3 contains 14 residues. J gave up 6 bases and V 5 bases, and 6 bases lay outside the gene matches. The complete variable domain, with remaining parts taken from reference TRBV11-1 and TRBJ1-2, reads EAEVAQSPRYKITEKSQAVAFWCDPISGHATLYWYRQILGQGPELLVQFQDESVVDDSQLPKDRFSAERLKGVDSTLKIQPAELGDSAMYLCASSHGTGADGYTFGSGTRLTVV.

The chain has TRBV6-5 and TRBJ2-2, with a tentative D call TRBD2 (6 bases). Per the germline V gene, CDR1 is MNHEY and CDR2 is SVGAGI. The V end lost 6 bases, the J end lost 5 bases, and 16 bases lay between the germline ends. The CDR3 spans 15 residues. The CDR3 DNA reads as TGTGCCAGCAGCCGGGACTTCGAAAGGACCGGGGAGCTGTTTTTT. Encoded protein: CASSRDFERTGELFF.

In this sample, this clone turned up once. This sequence joins TRBV5-1 and TRBJ2-7, with 8 bases matching TRBD2. After removal of 4 bases from V and 1 base from J, the junction contained 7 bases not matched to a gene. The CDR3 runs to 15 residues. The germline gives CDR1 SGHRS, CDR2 YFSETQ. In nucleotides, the CDR3 is TGCGCCAGCAGCCCCGGGGGGGTTCCGTCCTACGAGCAGTACTTC. Its translation: CASSPGGVPSYEQYF.

The rearrangement links TRBV7-9 to TRBJ2-5, with no clear D. From germline, CDR1 is SEHNR and CDR2 FQNEAQ (reference sequence). Trimming stripped 0 bases from V and 4 bases from J, with 12 bases between. The length of the CDR3 is 15 residues. The CDR3 spells CASSLALGRRETQYF. For the CDR3, the DNA is TGTGCCAGCAGCTTAGCGCTTGGGCGCCGAGAGACCCAGTACTTC.

The chain employs TRBV7-6 and TRBJ2-3; 8 bases line up with TRBD2. V trimming: 6 bases; J trimming: 0 bases; junction bases outside the gene matches: 2. The CDR3 sequence is 14 residues long. Germline V gene sequence: CDR1 SGHVS, CDR2 FNYEAQ. This chain's CDR3 is CASSSGKSTDTQYF. In DNA form, the CDR3 reads TGTGCCAGCAGTAGCGGGAAGAGCACAGATACGCAGTATTTT. Using reference TRBV7-6 and TRBJ2-3 for the parts outside the CDR3, the full variable domain is GAGVSQSPRYKVTKRGQDVALRCDPISGHVSLYWYRQALGQGPEFLTYFNYEAQQDKSGLPNDRFSAERPEGSISTLTIQRTEQRDSAMYRCASSSGKSTDTQYFGPGTRLTVL.

The chain carries TRBV11-3 and TRBJ1-1; no reliable D call. The CDR3 covers 13 residues. CDR1 SGHNT and CDR2 YENEEA come from the germline V gene. Trimming cost V 7 bases and J 1 base, with 10 bases left between them. The CDR3 DNA is TGTGCCAGCACCAAGCGGGCGAACACTGAAGCTTTCTTT. Translating it yields CASTKRANTEAFF.

V gene TRBV9 combines with J gene TRBJ2-7, with D tentatively TRBD1 (6 bases). This CDR3 has 14 residues. The V end lost 0 bases, the J end lost 4 bases, and 11 bases lay between the germline ends. Germline CDR1 reads SGDLS; CDR2 reads YYNGEE. In DNA, the CDR3 is TGTGCCAGCAGCGTAGATCTCAGGGGATACGAGCAGTACTTC. It is translated as CASSVDLRGYEQYF.

This clone showed up just once. V and J are TRBV2 and TRBJ1-5; 8 nucleotides match TRBD1. The V gene end was trimmed by 11 bases and the J gene end by 0 bases; junction bases not matched to a gene: 12. The CDR3 spans 16 residues. Looked up from germline, CDR1 is SNHLY and CDR2 is FYNNEI. CDR3 region: CAPVRQGTYSNQPQHF. The DNA for the CDR3 is TGTGCCCCGGTAAGACAGGGGACTTATAGCAATCAGCCCCAGCATTTT. Based on the CDR3 plus reference TRBV2 and TRBJ1-5, the full variable domain is EPEVTQTPSHQVTQMGQEVILRCVPISNHLYFYWYRQILGQKVEFLVSFYNNEISEKSEIFDDQFSVERPDGSNFTLKIRSTKLEDSAMYFCAPVRQGTYSNQPQHFGDGTRLSIL.

V is TRBV5-8 and J is TRBJ2-5, with TRBD1 matching over 8 bases. CDR3 size: 17 residues. V lost 6 bases, J lost 1 base, and 14 bases stayed unmatched. From germline, CDR1 is SGHTS and CDR2 YDEGEE. The DNA for the CDR3 is TGTGCCAGCAACTTCCGAGACAGGGGACCTTTCCAAGAGACCCAGTACTTC. Protein sequence: CASNFRDRGPFQETQYF.